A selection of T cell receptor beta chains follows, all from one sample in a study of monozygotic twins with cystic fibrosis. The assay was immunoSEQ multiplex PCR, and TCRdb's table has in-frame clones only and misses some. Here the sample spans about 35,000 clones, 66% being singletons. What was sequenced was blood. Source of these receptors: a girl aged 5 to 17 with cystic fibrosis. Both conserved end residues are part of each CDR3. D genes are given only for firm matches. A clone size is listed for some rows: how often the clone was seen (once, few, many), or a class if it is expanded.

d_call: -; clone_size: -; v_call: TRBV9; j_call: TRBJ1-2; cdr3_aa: CASSVSMGSINYGYTF; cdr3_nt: TGTGCCAGCAGCGTATCAATGGGCTCGATTAACTATGGCTACACCTTC
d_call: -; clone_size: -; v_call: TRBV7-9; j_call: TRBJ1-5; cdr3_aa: CASSLGQPGQPQHF; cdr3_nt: TGTGCCAGCAGCTTAGGACAGCCGGGACAGCCCCAGCATTTT
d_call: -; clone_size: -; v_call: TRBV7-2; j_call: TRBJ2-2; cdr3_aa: CASTSAVGGTGELFF; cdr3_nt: TGTGCCAGCACCTCGGCCGTGGGGGGCACCGGGGAGCTGTTTTTT
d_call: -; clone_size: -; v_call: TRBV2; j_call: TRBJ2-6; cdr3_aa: CASTRSPVLASGANVLTF; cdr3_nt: TGTGCCAGCACCCGTAGTCCGGTACTAGCCTCTGGGGCCAACGTCCTGACTTTC
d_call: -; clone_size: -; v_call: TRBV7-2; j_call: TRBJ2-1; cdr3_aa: CASSLGTSYNEQFF; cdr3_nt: TGTGCCAGCAGCTTGGGCACGTCCTACAATGAGCAGTTCTTC
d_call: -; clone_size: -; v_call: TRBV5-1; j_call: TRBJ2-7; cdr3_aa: CASSLGALGPFSYEQYF; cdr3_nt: TGCGCCAGCAGCTTGGGAGCGCTTGGACCGTTCTCCTACGAGCAGTACTTC
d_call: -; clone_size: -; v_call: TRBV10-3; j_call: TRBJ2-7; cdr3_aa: CAISDGGYEQYF; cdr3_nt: TGTGCCATCAGTGACGGGGGCTACGAGCAGTACTTC
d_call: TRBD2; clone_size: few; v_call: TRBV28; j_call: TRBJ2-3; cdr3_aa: CASSSLGGRAGDTQYF; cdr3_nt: TGTGCCAGCAGTTCACTTGGCGGGAGGGCTGGAGATACGCAGTATTTT
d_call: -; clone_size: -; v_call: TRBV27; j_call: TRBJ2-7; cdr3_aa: CASSLSALTYEQYF; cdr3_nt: TGTGCCAGCAGTTTAAGCGCACTAACTTACGAGCAGTACTTC
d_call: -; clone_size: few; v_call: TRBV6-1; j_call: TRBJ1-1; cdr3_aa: CASSEVGGGGYTEAFF; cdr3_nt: TGTGCCAGCAGTGAAGTGGGCGGGGGAGGCTACACTGAAGCTTTCTTT
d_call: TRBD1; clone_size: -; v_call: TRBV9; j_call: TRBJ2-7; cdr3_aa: CASSATGTDAYEQYF; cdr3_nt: TGTGCCAGCAGCGCGACCGGGACAGACGCCTACGAGCAGTACTTC
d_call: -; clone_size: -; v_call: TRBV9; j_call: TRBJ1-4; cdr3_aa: CASSVQGSTNEKLFF; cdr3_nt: TGTGCCAGCAGCGTACAGGGCTCAACTAATGAAAAACTGTTTTTT
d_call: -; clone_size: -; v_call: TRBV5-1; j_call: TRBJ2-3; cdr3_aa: CASSFGQKQDTQYF; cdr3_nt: TGCGCCAGCAGCTTCGGACAAAAGCAAGATACGCAGTATTTT
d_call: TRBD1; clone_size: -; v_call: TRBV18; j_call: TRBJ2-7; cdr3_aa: CASSPTGAREQYF; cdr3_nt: TGTGCCAGCTCACCGACAGGGGCGCGGGAGCAGTACTTC
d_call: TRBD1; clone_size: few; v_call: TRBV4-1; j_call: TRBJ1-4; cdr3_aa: CASSRLSPRTGGWKGKLFF; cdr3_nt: TGCGCCAGCAGCCGGCTCTCCCCCCGGACAGGTGGCTGGAAGGGGAAACTGTTTTTT
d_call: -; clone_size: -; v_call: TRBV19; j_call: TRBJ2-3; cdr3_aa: CASSIWRFTDTQYF; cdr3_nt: TGTGCCAGTAGTATATGGAGGTTCACAGATACGCAGTATTTT
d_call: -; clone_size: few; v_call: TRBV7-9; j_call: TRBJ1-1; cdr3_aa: CASSFPFWYTEAFF; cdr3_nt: TGTGCCAGCAGCTTCCCCTTTTGGTACACTGAAGCTTTCTTT
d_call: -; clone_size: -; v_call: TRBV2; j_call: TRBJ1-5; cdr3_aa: CASSLGYSNQPQHF; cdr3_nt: TGTGCCAGCAGTTTAGGTTATAGCAATCAGCCCCAGCATTTT
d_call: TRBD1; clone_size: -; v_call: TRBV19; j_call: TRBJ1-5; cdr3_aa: CASSTTGGGNQPQHF; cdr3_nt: TGTGCCAGTAGTACGACAGGGGGTGGCAATCAGCCCCAGCATTTT
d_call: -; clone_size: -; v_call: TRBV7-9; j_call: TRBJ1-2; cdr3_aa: CASSLPLRTLYGYTF; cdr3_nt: TGTGCCAGCAGCTTACCTTTGCGTACACTCTATGGCTACACCTTC
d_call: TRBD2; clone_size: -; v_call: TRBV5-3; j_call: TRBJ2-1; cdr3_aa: CARSAGTSYINEQFF; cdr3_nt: TGTGCCAGAAGCGCCGGGACTAGTTATATCAATGAGCAGTTCTTC
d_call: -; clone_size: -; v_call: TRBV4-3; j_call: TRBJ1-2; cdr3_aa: CASSQDIGGVRANYGYTF; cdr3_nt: TGCGCCAGCAGCCAAGATATCGGGGGGGTGCGAGCTAACTATGGCTACACCTTC
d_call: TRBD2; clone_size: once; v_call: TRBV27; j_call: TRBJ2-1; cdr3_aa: CASSLSGWGGMDEQFF; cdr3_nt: TGTGCCAGCAGTTTATCAGGCTGGGGGGGGATGGATGAGCAGTTCTTC
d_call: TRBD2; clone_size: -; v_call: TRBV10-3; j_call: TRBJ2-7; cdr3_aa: CAISPPPGGREGRYEQYF; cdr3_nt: TGTGCCATCAGTCCCCCCCCGGGTGGGCGGGAGGGCCGGTACGAGCAGTACTTC
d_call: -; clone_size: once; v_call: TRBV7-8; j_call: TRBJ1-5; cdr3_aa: CASSLRQGDQPQHF; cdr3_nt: TGTGCCAGCAGCTTACGCCAGGGAGATCAGCCCCAGCATTTT
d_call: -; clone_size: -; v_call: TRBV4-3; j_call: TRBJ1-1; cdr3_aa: CASSQDQGHNTEAFF; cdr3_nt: TGCGCCAGCAGCCAAGATCAGGGACACAACACTGAAGCTTTCTTT
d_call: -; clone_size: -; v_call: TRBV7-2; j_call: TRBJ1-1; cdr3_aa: CASSKRQQTNTEAFF; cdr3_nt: TGTGCCAGCAGCAAACGACAGCAGACCAACACTGAAGCTTTCTTT